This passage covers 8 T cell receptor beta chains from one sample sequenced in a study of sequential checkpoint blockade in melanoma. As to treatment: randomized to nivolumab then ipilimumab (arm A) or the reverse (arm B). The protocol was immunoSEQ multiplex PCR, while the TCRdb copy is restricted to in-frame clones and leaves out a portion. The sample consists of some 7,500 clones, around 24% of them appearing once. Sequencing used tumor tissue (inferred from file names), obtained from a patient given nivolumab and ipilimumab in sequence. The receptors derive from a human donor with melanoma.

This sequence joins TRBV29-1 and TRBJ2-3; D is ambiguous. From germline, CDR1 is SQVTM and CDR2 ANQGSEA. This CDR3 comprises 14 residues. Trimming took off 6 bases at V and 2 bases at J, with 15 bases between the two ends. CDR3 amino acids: CSVSYSTNTDTQYF. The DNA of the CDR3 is TGCAGCGTGAGTTACAGTACAAACACAGATACGCAGTATTTT.

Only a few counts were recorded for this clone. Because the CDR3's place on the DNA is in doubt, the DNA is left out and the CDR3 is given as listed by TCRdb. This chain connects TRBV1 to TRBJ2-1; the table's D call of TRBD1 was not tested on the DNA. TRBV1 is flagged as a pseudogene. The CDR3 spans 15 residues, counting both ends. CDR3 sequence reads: CASSVGTGAYNEQFF.

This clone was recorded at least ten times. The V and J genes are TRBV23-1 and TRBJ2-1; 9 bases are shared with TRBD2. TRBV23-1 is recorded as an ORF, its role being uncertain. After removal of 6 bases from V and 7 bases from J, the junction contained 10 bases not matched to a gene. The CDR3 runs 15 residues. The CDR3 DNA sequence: TGCGCCAGCAGCCATCAGTTAGCGGGAGAAAATGAGCAGTTCTTC. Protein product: CASSHQLAGENEQFF.

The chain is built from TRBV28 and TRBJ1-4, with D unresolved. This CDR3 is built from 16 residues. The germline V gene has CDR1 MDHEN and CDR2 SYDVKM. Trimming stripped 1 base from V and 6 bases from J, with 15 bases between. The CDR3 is CASSLYKGLSYEKLFF. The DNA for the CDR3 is TGTGCCAGCAGTTTATACAAGGGCCTTAGTTATGAAAAACTGTTTTTT.

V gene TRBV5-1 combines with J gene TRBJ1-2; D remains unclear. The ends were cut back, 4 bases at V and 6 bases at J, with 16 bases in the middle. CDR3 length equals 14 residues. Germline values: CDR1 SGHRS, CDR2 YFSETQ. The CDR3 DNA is TGCGCCAGCAGCCGGGTTGGGGAGGAGCATGGCTACACCTTC. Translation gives CASSRVGEEHGYTF.

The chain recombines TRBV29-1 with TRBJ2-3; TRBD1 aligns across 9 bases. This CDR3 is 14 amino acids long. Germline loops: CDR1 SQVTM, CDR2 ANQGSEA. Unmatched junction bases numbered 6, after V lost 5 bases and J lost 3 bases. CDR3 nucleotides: TGCAGCGTTCCGGCGACAGGGGGAACAGATACGCAGTATTTT. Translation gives CSVPATGGTDTQYF.

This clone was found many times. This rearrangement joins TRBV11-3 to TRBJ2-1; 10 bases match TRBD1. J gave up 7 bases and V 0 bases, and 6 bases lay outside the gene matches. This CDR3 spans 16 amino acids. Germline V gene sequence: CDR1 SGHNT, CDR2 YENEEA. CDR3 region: CASSLDGTGVGNEQFF. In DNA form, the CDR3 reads TGTGCCAGCAGCTTAGACGGGACAGGGGTCGGGAATGAGCAGTTCTTC.

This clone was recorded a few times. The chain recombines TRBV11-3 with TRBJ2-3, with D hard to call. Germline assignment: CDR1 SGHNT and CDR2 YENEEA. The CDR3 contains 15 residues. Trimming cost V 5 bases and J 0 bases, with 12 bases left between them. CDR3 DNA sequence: TGTGCCAGCAGCCACTACTGGGGAAGCACAGATACGCAGTATTTT. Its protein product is CASSHYWGSTDTQYF.